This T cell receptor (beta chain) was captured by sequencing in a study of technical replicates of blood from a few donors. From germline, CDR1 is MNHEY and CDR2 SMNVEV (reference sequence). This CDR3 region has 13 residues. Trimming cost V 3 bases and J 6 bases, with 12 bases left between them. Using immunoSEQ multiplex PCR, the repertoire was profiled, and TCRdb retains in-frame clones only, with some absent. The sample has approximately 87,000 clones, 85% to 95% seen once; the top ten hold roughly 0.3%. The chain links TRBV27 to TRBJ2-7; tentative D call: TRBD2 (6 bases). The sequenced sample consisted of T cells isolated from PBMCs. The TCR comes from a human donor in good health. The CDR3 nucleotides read TGTGCCAGCAGTTTGTCGAGAGCGGGCGAGCAGTACTTC. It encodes CASSLSRAGEQYF.